This TCR beta chain was observed in a study of radiotherapy plus CTLA-4 blockade in lung cancer. Study background: Objective responses were seen in 15% to 20% of patients, disease control in 25% to 35%.

Study-wide findings and caveats: After radiotherapy and ipilimumab, tumor-derived clones expanded in peripheral blood. It was early blood T cell clone dynamics, with interferon-beta, that reportedly best predicted response.

Each patient with chemo-refractory metastatic non-small-cell lung cancer was treated with focal radiation plus CTLA-4 blockade using ipilimumab. Comment on this clone: Its matching antigen is unknown.

The data were produced by immunoSEQ multiplex PCR, yet TCRdb's version contains in-frame clones alone and is incomplete. Of about 38,000 clones listed, 65% to 90% were seen once; the top ten hold roughly 22%. Germline V lookup: CDR1 SGHRS, CDR2 YFSETQ. The CDR3 covers 16 residues. Trimming removed 0 bases at V and 7 bases at J, with 17 bases between. The starting material was peripheral blood, obtained from a patient treated with radiotherapy plus ipilimumab. This TCR was sampled from a human donor with non-small cell lung cancer whose response to radiotherapy plus ipilimumab could not be evaluated. The J gene is TRBJ2-1, the V gene TRBV5-1; D may be TRBD1 (6 bases). The CDR3 bases are TGCGCCAGCAGCTTGGCAGGGGTTGGAGGTAGTAATGAGCAGTTCTTC. This encodes CASSLAGVGGSNEQFF. The full variable domain, its missing parts supplied by reference TRBV5-1 and TRBJ2-1, is KAGVTQTPRYLIKTRGQQVTLSCSPISGHRSVSWYQQTPGQGLQFLFEYFSETQRNKGNFPGRFSGRQFSNSRSEMNVSTLELGDSALYLCASSLAGVGGSNEQFFGPGTRLTVL.